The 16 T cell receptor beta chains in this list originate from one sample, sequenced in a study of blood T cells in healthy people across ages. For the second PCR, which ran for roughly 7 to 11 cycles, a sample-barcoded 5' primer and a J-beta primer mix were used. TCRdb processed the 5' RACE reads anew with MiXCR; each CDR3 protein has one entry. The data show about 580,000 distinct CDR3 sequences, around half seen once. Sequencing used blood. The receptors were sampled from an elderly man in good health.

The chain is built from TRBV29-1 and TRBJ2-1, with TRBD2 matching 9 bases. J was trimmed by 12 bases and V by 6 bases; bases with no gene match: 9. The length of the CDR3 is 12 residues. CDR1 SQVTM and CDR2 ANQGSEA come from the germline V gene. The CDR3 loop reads CSVGPGLAGQFF. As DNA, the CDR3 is TGCAGCGTGGGCCCGGGACTAGCTGGGCAGTTCTTC.

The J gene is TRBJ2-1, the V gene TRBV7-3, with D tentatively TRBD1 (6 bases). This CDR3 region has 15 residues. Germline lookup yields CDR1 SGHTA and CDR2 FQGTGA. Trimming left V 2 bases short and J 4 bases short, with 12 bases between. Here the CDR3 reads CASSLGGLEYNEQFF. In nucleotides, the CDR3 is TGTGCCAGCAGCTTAGGGGGCCTCGAATACAATGAGCAGTTCTTC.

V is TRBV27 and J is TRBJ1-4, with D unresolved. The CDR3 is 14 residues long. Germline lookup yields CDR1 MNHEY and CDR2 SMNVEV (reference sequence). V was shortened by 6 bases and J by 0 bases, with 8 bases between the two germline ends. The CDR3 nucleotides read TGTGCCAGCAGCCACACTTCAACTAATGAAAAACTGTTTTTT. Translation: CASSHTSTNEKLFF.

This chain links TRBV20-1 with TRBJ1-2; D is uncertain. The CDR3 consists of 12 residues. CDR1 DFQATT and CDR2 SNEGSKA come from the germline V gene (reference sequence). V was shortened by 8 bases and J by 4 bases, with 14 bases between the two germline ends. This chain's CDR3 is CSHTLLGYGYTF. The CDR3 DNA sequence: TGCAGTCATACCCTCCTTGGCTATGGCTACACCTTC.

The CDR3 loop is CSVGIRGPGELFF. The CDR3 DNA sequence: TGCAGCGTGGGAATTAGAGGACCCGGGGAGCTGTTTTTT. The V gene is TRBV29-1, the J gene TRBJ2-2; D uncertain. Deletions cut 6 bases from V and 6 bases from J, with 14 bases between. CDR1 is SQVTM, CDR2 ANQGSEA, per germline. The CDR3 length is 13 residues.

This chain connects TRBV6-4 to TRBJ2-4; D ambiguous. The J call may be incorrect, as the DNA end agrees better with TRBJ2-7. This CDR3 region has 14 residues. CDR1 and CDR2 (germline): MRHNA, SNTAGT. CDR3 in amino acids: CASSDPKTPYEQYF. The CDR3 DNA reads TGTGCCAGCAGTGACCCGAAGACGCCCTACGAGCAGTACTTC.

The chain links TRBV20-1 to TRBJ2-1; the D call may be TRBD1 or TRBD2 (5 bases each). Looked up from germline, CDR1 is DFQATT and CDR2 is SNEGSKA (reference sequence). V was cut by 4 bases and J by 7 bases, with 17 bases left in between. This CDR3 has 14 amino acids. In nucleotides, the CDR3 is TGCAGTGCTAATTCAGGGAGTCGTGGGAATGAGCAGTTCTTC. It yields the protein CSANSGSRGNEQFF.

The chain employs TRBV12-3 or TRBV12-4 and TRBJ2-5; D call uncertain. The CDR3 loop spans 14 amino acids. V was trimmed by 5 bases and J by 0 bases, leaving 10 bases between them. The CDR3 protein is CASSPDPYQETQYF. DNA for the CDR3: TGTGCCAGCAGTCCCGACCCGTACCAAGAGACCCAGTACTTC.

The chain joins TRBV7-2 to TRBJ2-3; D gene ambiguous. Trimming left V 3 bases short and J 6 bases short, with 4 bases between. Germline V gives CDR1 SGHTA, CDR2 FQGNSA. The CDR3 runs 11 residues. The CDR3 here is CASSFMDTQYF. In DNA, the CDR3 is TGTGCCAGCAGCTTCATGGATACGCAGTATTTT.

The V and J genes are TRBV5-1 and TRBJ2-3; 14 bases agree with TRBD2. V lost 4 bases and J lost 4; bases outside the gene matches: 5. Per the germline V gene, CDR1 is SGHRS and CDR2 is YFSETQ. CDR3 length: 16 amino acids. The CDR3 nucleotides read TGCGCCAGCAGCCGACTGACTAGCGGGGGGGCAGATACGCAGTATTTT. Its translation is CASSRLTSGGADTQYF.

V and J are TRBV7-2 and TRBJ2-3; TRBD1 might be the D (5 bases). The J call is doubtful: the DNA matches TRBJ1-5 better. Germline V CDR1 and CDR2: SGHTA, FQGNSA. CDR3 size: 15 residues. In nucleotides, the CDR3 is TGTGCCAGCAGCCCCAGGTTAGGGGTGGGGCAGCCCCAGCATTTT. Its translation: CASSPRLGVGQPQHF.

CDR3 nucleotides: TGTGCCAGCAGCTTAGGAGGGACAGGGGGCGCGTCACCCCTCCACTTT. This sequence encodes CASSLGGTGGASPLHF. The V call is TRBV7-2, the J call TRBJ1-6; 12 bases are shared with TRBD1. V was clipped by 1 base and J by 10 bases; unmatched bases: 5. This CDR3 is built from 16 residues. Germline assignment: CDR1 SGHTA and CDR2 FQGNSA.

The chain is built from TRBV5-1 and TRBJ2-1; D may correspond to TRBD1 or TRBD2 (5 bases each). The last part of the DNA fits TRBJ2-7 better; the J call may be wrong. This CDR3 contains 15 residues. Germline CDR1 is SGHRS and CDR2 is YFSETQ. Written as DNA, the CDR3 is TGCGCCAGCAGCCCTGGGACCAAGAATTACAATGAGCAGTACTTC. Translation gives CASSPGTKNYNEQYF.

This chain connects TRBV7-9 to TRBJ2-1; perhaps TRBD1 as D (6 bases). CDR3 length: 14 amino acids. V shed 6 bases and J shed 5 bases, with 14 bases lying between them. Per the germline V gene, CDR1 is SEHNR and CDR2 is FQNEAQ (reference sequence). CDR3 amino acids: CASRLNAGDNEQFF. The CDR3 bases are TGTGCCAGCAGACTTAATGCAGGGGACAATGAGCAGTTCTTC.

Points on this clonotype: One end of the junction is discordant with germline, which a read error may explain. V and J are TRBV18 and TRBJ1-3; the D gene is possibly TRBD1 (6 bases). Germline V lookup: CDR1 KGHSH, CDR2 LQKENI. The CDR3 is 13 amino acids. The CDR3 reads CASSPRDRNTIYF. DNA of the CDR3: TGTGCCAGCTCTCCACGGGACAGAAACACCATATATTTT.

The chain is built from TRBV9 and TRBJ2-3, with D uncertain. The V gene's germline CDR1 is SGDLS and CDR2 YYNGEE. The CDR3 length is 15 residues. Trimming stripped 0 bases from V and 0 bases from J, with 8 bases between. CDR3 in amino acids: CASSVEASSTDTQYF. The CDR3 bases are TGTGCCAGCAGCGTAGAAGCGTCTAGCACAGATACGCAGTATTTT.